This TCR beta chain was identified during a study of shared clonotypes between healthy human individuals. Regarding the study as a whole: Non-shared clonotypes had lower generation probabilities than those shared by all four donors.

The CDR3 contains 14 residues. From germline, CDR1 is MDHEN and CDR2 SYDVKM. Trimming stripped 4 bases from V and 9 bases from J, with 18 bases between. Worth noting for this clone: Its antigen remains unidentified.

Clones were read by immunoSEQ multiplex PCR, and TCRdb kept only the in-frame ones, dropping some. Among under 300,000 clones listed, 50% to 80% were seen once. J is TRBJ1-2 and V is TRBV28, with D uncertain. Sequences were obtained from memory CD4+ T cells sorted from blood. Described subset: CD45RA-negative fraction. This sequence originates from a man aged 30 to 39 in good health. CDR3 residues: CASSSPFRATSYTF. CDR3 nucleotides: TGTGCCAGCAGTTCCCCATTCCGGGCCACCAGCTACACCTTC.